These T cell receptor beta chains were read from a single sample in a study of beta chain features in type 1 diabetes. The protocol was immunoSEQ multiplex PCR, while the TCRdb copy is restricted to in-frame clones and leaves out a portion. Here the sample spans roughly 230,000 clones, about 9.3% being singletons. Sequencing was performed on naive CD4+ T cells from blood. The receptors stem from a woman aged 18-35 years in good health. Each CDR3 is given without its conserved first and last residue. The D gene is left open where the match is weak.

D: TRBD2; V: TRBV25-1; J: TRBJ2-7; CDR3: ASSPRLAVYEQY
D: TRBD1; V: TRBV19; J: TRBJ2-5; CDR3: ASSGAGTAEETQY
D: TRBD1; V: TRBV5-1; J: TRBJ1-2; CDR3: ASSLGGDRNYGYT
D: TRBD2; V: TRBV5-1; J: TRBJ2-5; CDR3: ASSLELAGEETQY
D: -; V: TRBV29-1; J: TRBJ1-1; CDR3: SVAKGDATEAF
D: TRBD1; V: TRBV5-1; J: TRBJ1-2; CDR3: ASSLPTGTGAFYGYT
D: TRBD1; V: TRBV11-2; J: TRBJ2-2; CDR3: ASSVRDRGLTGELF
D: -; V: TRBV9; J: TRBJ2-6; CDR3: ASSSPGGANVLT
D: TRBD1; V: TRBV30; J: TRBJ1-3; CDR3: AWSGRQGTYSGNTIY
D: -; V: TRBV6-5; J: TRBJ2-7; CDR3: ASRLPTSGEQY
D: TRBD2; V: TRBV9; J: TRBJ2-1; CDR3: ASSVGPPGTSGYNEQF
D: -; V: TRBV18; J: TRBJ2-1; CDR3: ASSPLAGGDNEQF
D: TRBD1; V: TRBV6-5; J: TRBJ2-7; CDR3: ASSYLDRGLYEQY
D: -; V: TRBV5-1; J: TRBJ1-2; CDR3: ASSTDRSGGYT
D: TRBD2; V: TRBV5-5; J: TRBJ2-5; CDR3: ASSTGLAGGPETQY
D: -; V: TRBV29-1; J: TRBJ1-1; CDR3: SVEPPRGTEAF
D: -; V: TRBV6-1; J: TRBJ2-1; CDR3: ASNFYNEQF
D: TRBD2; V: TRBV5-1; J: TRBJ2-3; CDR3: ASSYRLAGIGTDTQY
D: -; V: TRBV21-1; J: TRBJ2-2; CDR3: ASSKGRQLNTGELF
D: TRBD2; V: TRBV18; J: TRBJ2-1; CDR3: ASSRKLAGVVNEQF
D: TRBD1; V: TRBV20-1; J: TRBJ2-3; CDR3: SAKDRGQKY
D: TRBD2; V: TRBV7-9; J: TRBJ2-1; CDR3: ASSPRLAGADQQF
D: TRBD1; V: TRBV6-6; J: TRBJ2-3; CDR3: ASRSYRGQYADTQY
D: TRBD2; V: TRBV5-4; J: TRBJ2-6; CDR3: ASSSMTSGGSGANVLT
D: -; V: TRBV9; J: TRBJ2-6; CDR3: ASSVAIASGANVLT
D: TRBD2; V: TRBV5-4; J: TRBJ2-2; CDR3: ASSHPTSGSSIGELF
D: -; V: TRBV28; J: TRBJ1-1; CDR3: ASRESLVNTEAF
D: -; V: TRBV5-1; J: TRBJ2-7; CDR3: ASSLEADYEQY
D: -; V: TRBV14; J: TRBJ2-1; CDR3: ASSQDSEISYQAYDNEQF
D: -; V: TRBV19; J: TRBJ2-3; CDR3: ASSIGGPRTDTQY
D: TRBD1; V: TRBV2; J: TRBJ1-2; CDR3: ASEGQDYGYT
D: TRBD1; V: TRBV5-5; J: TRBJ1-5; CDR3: ASRERDSIIRPQH
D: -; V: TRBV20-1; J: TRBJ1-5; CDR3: SAGAPQPQH
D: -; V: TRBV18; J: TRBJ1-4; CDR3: ASSPRGRATNEKLF
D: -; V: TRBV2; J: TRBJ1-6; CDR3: ASRRQGPGSPLH
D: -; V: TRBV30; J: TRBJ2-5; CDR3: AWRIWGEVETQY